Listed here are 18 T cell receptor beta chains from one sample, sequenced in a study of Ad26.COV2.S vaccination and SARS-CoV-2 variants (dated by TCRdb to the early 2020s). Preparation of the library involved the immunoSEQ multiplex PCR assay. Not all clones reach the TCRdb copy of this immuneACCESS table, which keeps in-frame sequences only. Checked studies attribute under half of the gap to unresolved V genes and leave the rest unexplained. This sample gives about 440,000 clones in total; approximately 90% of them show up just once. The ten largest clones capture 9.5% to 15% of the sample. The treatment or condition label of this sample denotes: roughly 20 received Ad26.COV2.S at low or high dose, single or two shots; roughly five received placebo; per-sample allocation not given. For vaccine and placebo recipients, repertoires were sequenced using samples collected on day 63 after the first injection.

Sequencing used peripheral blood, obtained in a trial of Ad26.COV2.S vaccine versus placebo. Source of these receptors: a person aged 18-65 years who received the Ad26.COV2.S COVID-19 vaccine or a placebo.

This clone was seen a few times. J is TRBJ1-5 and V is TRBV5-1, with D possibly matching TRBD1 (5 bases). Trimming left V 2 bases short and J 7 bases short, with 7 bases between. Germline CDR1 reads SGHRS; CDR2 reads YFSETQ. This CDR3 has 12 residues. The CDR3 DNA is TGCGCCAGCAGCTTTCAGGGCCAGCCCCAGCATTTT. Translated, it gives CASSFQGQPQHF. Looking up the rest from reference TRBV5-1 and TRBJ1-5 gives the full variable domain: KAGVTQTPRYLIKTRGQQVTLSCSPISGHRSVSWYQQTPGQGLQFLFEYFSETQRNKGNFPGRFSGRQFSNSRSEMNVSTLELGDSALYLCASSFQGQPQHFGDGTRLSIL.

The chain uses TRBV4-3 and TRBJ1-3; no reliable D call. Trimming took off 5 bases at V and 3 bases at J, with 11 bases between the two ends. Germline V CDR1 and CDR2: LGHNA, YSLEER. The CDR3 spans 14 residues. In DNA, the CDR3 is TGCGCCAGCAGCGTTGACGGATTTGGAAACACCATATATTTT. It yields the protein CASSVDGFGNTIYF.

V gene TRBV7-2 combines with J gene TRBJ2-3; D is unresolved. Germline V gives CDR1 SGHTA, CDR2 FQGNSA. V shed 9 bases and J shed 4 bases, with 17 bases lying between them. The CDR3 sequence is 14 residues long. The CDR3 sequence: CASRATGVSDTQYF. In nucleotides, the CDR3 is TGTGCCAGTCGGGCCACTGGGGTCTCAGATACGCAGTATTTT. Together with reference TRBV7-2 and TRBJ2-3, the CDR3 gives the full variable domain: GAGVSQSPSNKVTEKGKDVELRCDPISGHTALYWYRQSLGQGLEFLIYFQGNSAPDKSGLPSDRFSAERTGGSVSTLTIQRTQQEDSAVYLCASRATGVSDTQYFGPGTRLTVL.

V and J are TRBV11-2 and TRBJ1-1, with unresolved D. The germline CDR1 and CDR2 sequences are SGHAT and FQNNGV. V lost 1 base and J lost 7, with 4 bases in between. This CDR3 has 11 amino acids. The CDR3 DNA is TGTGCCAGCAGCTTAGCTTTTGAAGCTTTCTTT. It translates to CASSLAFEAFF. Using reference TRBV11-2 and TRBJ1-1 for the parts outside the CDR3, the full variable domain is EAGVAQSPRYKIIEKRQSVAFWCNPISGHATLYWYQQILGQGPKLLIQFQNNGVVDDSQLPKDRFSAERLKGVDSTLKIQPAKLEDSAVYLCASSLAFEAFFGQGTRLTVV.

The chain joins TRBV27 to TRBJ2-1, with a tentative D call TRBD1 (5 bases). V was pared by 3 bases and J by 0 bases, with 12 bases between. The CDR3 has 16 residues. CDR1 is MNHEY, CDR2 SMNVEV, per germline (reference sequence). Written as DNA, the CDR3 is TGTGCCAGCAGTTTTGTGGGGCGCTCCTCCTACAATGAGCAGTTCTTC. Protein sequence: CASSFVGRSSYNEQFF.

The chain employs TRBV14 and TRBJ1-3, with a weak D call TRBD1 (5 bases). Germline CDR1 is SGHDN and CDR2 is FVKESK. The CDR3 has 15 residues. V was shortened by 0 bases and J by 2 bases, with 8 bases between the two germline ends. The CDR3 coding sequence is TGTGCCAGCAGCCAAGATTTGACAGCTGGAAACACCATATATTTT. The encoded protein is CASSQDLTAGNTIYF.

The V and J genes are TRBV30 and TRBJ1-2, with D perhaps matching TRBD1 (6 bases). The germline V and J ends were trimmed by 5 bases and 6 bases, with 13 bases remaining between them. The CDR3 is made up of 12 amino acids. Germline-derived CDR1 and CDR2 are GTSNPN and SVGIG (reference sequence). This CDR3 is CAWEQGTNGYTF. CDR3 coding DNA: TGTGCCTGGGAACAGGGAACCAATGGCTACACCTTC.

The chain employs TRBV28 and TRBJ2-5; 13 bases align to TRBD2. This CDR3 is built from 15 residues. Germline V CDR1 and CDR2: MDHEN, SYDVKM. Trimming removed 5 bases from V and 5 bases from J; junction bases left unmatched: 5. Here the CDR3 DNA reads TGTGCCAGCAGTGGACTAGCGGGAGCCGACGAGACCCAGTACTTC. It encodes CASSGLAGADETQYF.

The chain combines TRBV7-2 with TRBJ2-7, with D uncertain. This CDR3 contains 13 residues. Trimming removed 3 bases at V and 6 bases at J, with 12 bases between. The germline V gene encodes CDR1 SGHTA and CDR2 FQGNSA. CDR3 amino acids: CASSFRQPGEQYF. The CDR3 nucleotides are TGTGCCAGCAGCTTCAGACAACCGGGCGAGCAGTACTTC.

The rearrangement links TRBV5-1 to TRBJ2-7; 14 nucleotides agree with TRBD2. The CDR3 extends over 17 amino acids. After removal of 4 bases from V and 7 bases from J, the junction contained 13 bases not matched to a gene. From germline, CDR1 is SGHRS and CDR2 YFSETQ. This CDR3 reads CASSPIGTSGSLGEQYF. The CDR3 DNA is TGCGCCAGCAGCCCCATCGGGACTAGCGGGAGCCTCGGAGAGCAGTACTTC. The full variable domain, its missing parts supplied by reference TRBV5-1 and TRBJ2-7, is KAGVTQTPRYLIKTRGQQVTLSCSPISGHRSVSWYQQTPGQGLQFLFEYFSETQRNKGNFPGRFSGRQFSNSRSEMNVSTLELGDSALYLCASSPIGTSGSLGEQYFGPGTRLTVT.

The CDR3 is CASSLQGAVGNTIYF. The CDR3 DNA is TGTGCCAGCAGTCTACAGGGGGCGGTGGGAAACACCATATATTTT. The genes are TRBV6-5 and TRBJ1-3; 9 nucleotides agree with TRBD1. CDR1 is MNHEY, CDR2 SVGAGI, per germline. The CDR3 has 15 amino acids. The ends lost 5 bases at V and 4 bases at J; junction bases unmatched: 6.

The genes are TRBV7-2 and TRBJ2-1, with 8 bases that match TRBD2. Trimming took 4 bases from V and 7 from J; bases not matched to a gene: 12. Germline V lookup: CDR1 SGHTA, CDR2 FQGNSA. CDR3 length: 16 residues. DNA of the CDR3: TGTGCCAGCAGCTCCGCTTTCGCGGTAGCGGGAAATGAGCAGTTCTTC. Protein: CASSSAFAVAGNEQFF.

The rearrangement links TRBV27 to TRBJ2-5, with 13 bases that match TRBD2. Trimming took 5 bases from V and 0 from J; bases not matched to a gene: 9. CDR3 length: 18 amino acids. Germline CDR1 and CDR2: MNHEY and SMNVEV (reference sequence). CDR3 nucleotides: TGTGCCAGCAGTACATCGGGACTAGCGGGAAGGTACCAAGAGACCCAGTACTTC. This gives the protein CASSTSGLAGRYQETQYF.

Points on this clone: At one end, the junction sequence differs from germline, possibly due to a read error. The rearrangement links TRBV6-5 to TRBJ1-1, with 8 bases fitting TRBD1. Germline values: CDR1 MNHEY, CDR2 SVGAGI. CDR3 size: 14 residues. CDR3 DNA: TGTGCCAGCAGTTACTCTAGACAGGGGACTGGAGCTTTCTTT. Translated: CASSYSRQGTGAFF.

The chain couples TRBV29-1 to TRBJ1-2, with D hard to call. This CDR3 spans 11 amino acids. Trimming removed 7 bases at V and 7 bases at J, with 13 bases between. The V gene's germline CDR1 is SQVTM and CDR2 ANQGSEA. CDR3 amino acids: CSAPFGSGYTF. CDR3 bases: TGCAGCGCGCCTTTCGGCTCTGGCTACACCTTC.

The rearrangement uses TRBV27 and TRBJ2-7; a weak D match, TRBD2 (6 bases). V gave up 3 bases and J gave up 2 bases, with 14 bases separating them. CDR3 length: 15 residues. CDR1 is MNHEY, CDR2 SMNVEV, per germline (reference sequence). CDR3 nucleotide sequence: TGTGCCAGCAGTTTCTCCGCTAGCGCGACCTACGAGCAGTACTTC. Translating it yields CASSFSASATYEQYF.

The CDR3 DNA sequence: TGTGCCAGCTCACCTTTAGGGGGAACTGAAGCTTTCTTT. It yields the protein CASSPLGGTEAFF. The rearrangement joins TRBV18 to TRBJ1-1, with D possibly TRBD1 on 6 matching bases. The CDR3 consists of 13 residues. Germline lookup yields CDR1 KGHSH and CDR2 LQKENI. V was cut by 3 bases and J by 5 bases, with 10 bases left in between.

This chain uses TRBV19 with TRBJ2-2; possible D gene TRBD2, 5 bases. Germline values: CDR1 LNHDA, CDR2 SQIVND (reference sequence). Trimming took off 3 bases at V and 9 bases at J, with 14 bases between the two ends. This CDR3 has 14 amino acids. The CDR3 nucleotides read TGTGCCAGTAGTATGGGAAAGAGGGATAGGGAGCTGTTTTTT. As protein: CASSMGKRDRELFF.